A single sample gave rise to the 23 T cell receptor beta chains below, sequenced in a study of T cell clonality in common variable immunodeficiency. This table comes from immunoSEQ multiplex PCR, and its TCRdb copy is limited to in-frame clones, with some not included. The sample holds fewer than 75,000 clones, and no clone turns up only once. Source material: peripheral blood mononuclear cells. All receptors come from a person between 18 and 75 years old in good health.

This clone was picked up many times. From the germline J gene comes the end of the CDR3, since the read stops 3 residues before it. V and J are TRBV28 and TRBJ2-7; no clear D. Germline CDR1 is MDHEN and CDR2 is SYDVKM. The CDR3 spans 12 residues. The V end was cut by 3 bases, the J end by 0 bases, with 3 bases between. The CDR3 loop reads CASSFSSYEQYF. Incomplete CDR3 DNA: TGTGCCAGCAGTTTCTCCTCCTACGAG.

This clone came up many times. The missing CDR3 end, 3 residues past where the read stops, is filled in from the germline J gene. The chain has TRBV29-1 and TRBJ2-3; D gene ambiguous. V shed 7 bases and J shed 0 bases, with 14 bases lying between them. The germline gives CDR1 SQVTM, CDR2 ANQGSEA. CDR3 length: 14 residues. Incomplete CDR3 DNA: TGCAGCGCCAGTAGGCAGGCGAGCACAGATACG. It codes for CSASRQASTDT. The complete CDR3 reads CSASRQASTDTQYF.

This clone was counted ten times or more. The read comes to an end 3 residues before the CDR3 does, leaving the germline J gene to fill in the end. The rearrangement joins TRBV20-1 to TRBJ2-2; D is possibly TRBD2 (6 bases). CDR1 and CDR2 from the germline V gene are DFQATT and SNEGSKA (reference sequence). CDR3 length: 15 amino acids. V dropped 0 bases and J dropped 0 bases, with 8 bases sitting between them. CDR3 region: CSARDTGANTGELFF. The sequenced part of the CDR3 DNA is TGCAGTGCTAGAGATACGGGGGCGAACACCGGGGAG.

This clone has ten or more counts. Read sequence stops 3 residues before the CDR3 end, and the germline J gene provides the missing end. The rearrangement links TRBV19 to TRBJ2-7; D might be TRBD2 (6 bases). V dropped 3 bases and J dropped 1 base, with 16 bases sitting between them. The CDR3 contains 16 residues. In germline, CDR1 is LNHDA, CDR2 SQIVND (reference sequence). The CDR3 loop reads CASSMSGREESYEQYF. CDR3 DNA (partial): TGTGCCAGTAGTATGTCAGGCAGGGAGGAATCCTACGAG.

This chain's CDR3 is CASSLESAGNQPQHF. The covered CDR3 bases are TGTGCCAGCAGCTTAGAATCGGCGGGGAATCAGCCC. The genes are TRBV7-9 and TRBJ1-5; no definite D call. The observed sequence ends 3 residues before the CDR3 terminus, with the missing tail filled in from the germline J gene. This CDR3 region has 15 residues. V shed 1 base and J shed 4 bases, with 11 bases lying between them. Germline CDR1 is SEHNR and CDR2 is FQNEAQ (reference sequence).

This clone was seen many times. The DNA ends 3 residues before the CDR3 does, and the rest of the CDR3 is filled in from the germline J gene. The V call is TRBV30, the J call TRBJ2-7; the match to TRBD1 covers 9 bases. The V and J ends lost 2 bases and 5 bases, in that order; junction bases with no gene match: 7. CDR1 is GTSNPN, CDR2 SVGIG, per germline (reference sequence). CDR3 length: 14 residues. The CDR3 sequence: CAWSLGTGRNEQYF. Incomplete CDR3 DNA: TGTGCCTGGAGTCTCGGGACAGGGAGGAACGAG. The variable domain in full, with the rest retrieved from reference TRBV30 and TRBJ2-7, is SQTIHQWPATLVQPVGSPLSLECTVEGTSNPNLYWYRQAAGRGLQLLFYSVGIGQISSEVPQNLSASRPQDRQFILSSKKLLLSDSGFYLCAWSLGTGRNEQYFGPGTRLTVT.

This clone has a count of ten or more. The missing CDR3 end, 3 residues past where the read stops, is filled in from the germline J gene. The V gene is TRBV19, the J gene TRBJ1-5; possibly TRBD1 for D (5 bases). This CDR3 comprises 15 residues. Germline CDR1 reads LNHDA; CDR2 reads SQIVND (reference sequence). Trimming removed 7 bases at V and 5 bases at J, with 18 bases between. CDR3: CASNANQGGDQPQHF. Partial CDR3 DNA: TGTGCCAGTAACGCAAATCAGGGTGGGGATCAGCCC. The full variable domain, with the rest looked up from reference TRBV19 and TRBJ1-5, is DGGITQSPKYLFRKEGQNVTLSCEQNLNHDAMYWYRQDPGQGLRLIYYSQIVNDFQKGDIAEGYSVSREKKESFPLTVTSAQKNPTAFYLCASNANQGGDQPQHFGDGTRLSIL.

This clone was seen many times. The missing CDR3 end, 3 residues past where the read stops, is filled in from the germline J gene. The chain employs TRBV19 and TRBJ2-5, with D perhaps given as TRBD1 or TRBD2 (5 bases each). V lost 4 bases and J lost 4, with 13 bases in between. The CDR3 runs to 14 residues. CDR1 is LNHDA, CDR2 SQIVND, per germline (reference sequence). CDR3 sequence reads: CASSTTVRGETQYF. The CDR3 DNA, read in part, is TGTGCCAGTAGTACCACAGTGAGGGGAGAGACC.

This clone was counted ten times or more. The read comes to an end 3 residues before the CDR3 does, leaving the germline J gene to fill in the end. This chain connects TRBV3-1 (or the pseudogene TRBV3-2) to TRBJ2-4, with D possibly matching TRBD1 (5 bases). With 6 bases removed from V and 9 bases from J, the gap between germline ends came to 18 bases. The CDR3 is 14 amino acids. The germline CDR1 and CDR2 sequences are LGHDT and YNNKEL (reference sequence). The CDR3 bases that were read are TGTGCCAGCAGTCACGAACCACCAGGGTCCATT. Its translation: CASSHEPPGSI. The whole CDR3 is CASSHEPPGSIQYF.

This clone was found many times. With the read ending 3 residues before the CDR3 end, the germline J gene is used to fill in that end. The chain recombines TRBV11-2 with TRBJ1-1; TRBD1 might be the D (5 bases). The V and J ends lost 7 bases and 5 bases respectively, with 14 bases between them. Germline V lookup: CDR1 SGHAT, CDR2 FQNNGV. CDR3 length equals 13 residues. The chain's CDR3 is CASTRGAVTEAFF. The DNA read from the CDR3 is TGTGCCAGCACCCGAGGGGCTGTGACTGAA.

This clone was detected many times. The read comes to an end 3 residues before the CDR3 does, leaving the germline J gene to fill in the end. The chain employs TRBV6-2 or TRBV6-3 and TRBJ1-2; tentative D call: TRBD1 (6 bases). Looked up from germline, CDR1 is MNHEY and CDR2 is SVGEGT. CDR3 length: 11 residues. Trimming stripped 5 bases from V and 5 bases from J, with 6 bases between. CDR3 DNA, as far as it was read: TGTGCCAGCAGTGGACAGTATGGC. It translates to CASSGQYG. The entire CDR3 protein reads CASSGQYGYTF.

This clone was observed many times. The read stops 3 residues short of the end of the CDR3; the missing end is completed from the germline J gene. The chain recombines TRBV24-1 with TRBJ2-2; 10 nucleotides match TRBD2. In germline, CDR1 is KGHDR, CDR2 SFDVKD. V gave up 5 bases and J gave up 3 bases; unmatched junction bases: 2. The CDR3 consists of 15 residues. CDR3 DNA, as far as it was read: TGTGCCACCAGTGGGCTAGCGGGAGACACCGGGGAG. It specifies CATSGLAGDTGE. The full CDR3 reads CATSGLAGDTGELFF.

This clone came up many times. One junction end does not reproduce the germline sequence, and a read error may be involved. Incomplete CDR3 DNA: TGTGCTAGCAGCTTAGAGCTGGACAGACCCCTTGGGACTGAA. Translating gives CASSLELDRPLGTE. The entire CDR3 protein is CASSLELDRPLGTEAFF. The chain combines TRBV7-7 with TRBJ1-1; D perhaps matches TRBD1 (6 bases). The CDR3 end falls 3 residues outside the read, so it is completed with the germline J gene. Looked up from germline, CDR1 is SSHAT and CDR2 is FNYEAQ (reference sequence). This CDR3 comprises 17 residues.

This clone has only a few counts. The read ends 3 residues before the CDR3 terminus; that terminus is restored from the germline J gene. The rearrangement links TRBV11-3 to TRBJ2-3, with 7 bases fitting TRBD2. J gave up 4 bases and V 5 bases, and 3 bases lay outside the gene matches. The germline gives CDR1 SGHNT, CDR2 YENEEA. The CDR3 is 13 residues long. The sequenced CDR3 bases are TGTGCCAGCAGCCGAACTAGCGCAGATACG. This encodes CASSRTSADT. The whole CDR3 protein is CASSRTSADTQYF.

This clone was recorded many times. The CDR3 extends 3 residues past the end of the read, so its final part is completed from the germline J gene. The rearrangement links TRBV6-1 to TRBJ2-7; tentatively, D is TRBD2 (5 bases). Germline CDR1 reads MNHNS; CDR2 reads SASEGT. This CDR3 spans 16 amino acids. Trimming took 0 bases from V and 1 from J, leaving 13 bases between them. The CDR3 protein is CASSEAPEAGSYEQYF. The sequenced part of the CDR3 DNA is TGTGCCAGCAGTGAAGCTCCCGAGGCGGGTTCCTACGAG.

This clone was seen repeatedly, ten times or more. CDR3 bases read: TGTGCCAGTAGTAGAACAGGGGGCCTGGTCACTGAA. Translated: CASSRTGGLVTE. The full CDR3 sequence reads CASSRTGGLVTEAFF. The chain recombines TRBV19 with TRBJ1-1, with 9 positions matching TRBD1. The read ends 3 residues early relative to the CDR3; the germline J gene fills the gap. Germline V CDR1 and CDR2: LNHDA, SQIVND (reference sequence). The CDR3 contains 15 residues. With V trimmed by 4 bases and J by 4 bases, 7 bases remained unmatched.

This clone has at least ten counts. Read sequence stops 3 residues before the CDR3 end, and the germline J gene provides the missing end. The rearrangement uses TRBV5-4 and TRBJ1-1; D remains unclear. This CDR3 has 15 residues. CDR1 and CDR2 from the germline V gene are SGHNT and YYREEE (reference sequence). V lost 0 bases and J lost 2, with 11 bases in between. Here the CDR3 reads CASSLAAGYNTEAFF. The CDR3 bases that were read are TGTGCCAGCAGCTTGGCCGCGGGGTATAACACTGAA.

In the case of this clone: The observed sequence ends 3 residues before the CDR3 terminus, with the missing tail filled in from the germline J gene. The V gene is TRBV20-1, the J gene TRBJ2-7, with 8 bases that match TRBD2. The V gene end was trimmed by 4 bases and the J gene end by 5 bases; junction bases not matched to a gene: 4. CDR1 and CDR2 from the germline V gene are DFQATT and SNEGSKA (reference sequence). The CDR3 sequence is 12 residues long. CDR3 residues: CSATGTRHEQYF. The covered CDR3 bases are TGCAGTGCTACCGGGACTAGACACGAG.

This clone was detected many times. CDR3 region: CASSLQGAYEQFF. CDR3 bases read: TGTGCCAGCAGCTTACAGGGGGCTTATGAG. V and J are TRBV11-2 and TRBJ2-1, with 8 positions matching TRBD1. The CDR3 end falls 3 residues outside the read, so it is completed with the germline J gene. There are 13 residues in the CDR3. Unmatched junction bases numbered 2, after V lost 2 bases and J lost 8 bases. Germline V gene data show CDR1 as SGHAT and CDR2 as FQNNGV.

This clone was seen ten or more times. The read falls 3 residues short of the CDR3 end, and the missing part is taken from the germline J gene. This rearrangement joins TRBV24-1 to TRBJ1-5, with 9 bases that match TRBD1. V lost 4 bases, J lost 7 bases, and 7 bases stayed unmatched. Per the germline V gene, CDR1 is KGHDR and CDR2 is SFDVKD. The CDR3 runs to 15 residues. CDR3 bases read: TGTGCCACCAGTGACTCGGGACAGGGTAGCCAGCCC. Translated: CATSDSGQGSQP. The full-length CDR3 reads as CATSDSGQGSQPQHF.

This clone was observed many times. The CDR3 end is not reached by the read, which stops 3 residues before it; the germline J gene fills it in. This rearrangement joins TRBV4-1 to TRBJ2-7; 8 nucleotides align to TRBD1. V lost 1 base, J lost 2 bases, and 1 base stayed unmatched. There are 14 residues in the CDR3. Germline V CDR1 and CDR2: MGHRA, YSYEKL. This CDR3 reads CASSQGTGTYEQYF. CDR3 DNA (partial): TGCGCCAGCAGCCAAGGGACAGGGACCTACGAG.

This clone was seen repeatedly, ten times or more. The read ends 3 residues shy of where the CDR3 ends; the end is completed using the germline J gene. This rearrangement joins TRBV27 to TRBJ1-1, with D tentatively TRBD1 (6 bases). The CDR3 has 13 amino acids. CDR1 MNHEY and CDR2 SMNVEV come from the germline V gene (reference sequence). The CDR3 reads CASSLTWGTEAFF. The part of the CDR3 DNA that was read is TGTGCCAGCAGTTTAACTTGGGGGACAGAA.

A note on this clone: The DNA ends 3 residues before the CDR3 does, and the rest of the CDR3 is filled in from the germline J gene. The chain employs TRBV2 and TRBJ1-6, with TRBD1 as a possible D gene (5 bases). The germline CDR1 and CDR2 sequences are SNHLY and FYNNEI. Trimming left V 4 bases short and J 6 bases short, with 10 bases between. The CDR3 covers 14 residues. The CDR3 is CASSGGRGNSPLHF. CDR3 DNA (partial): TGTGCCAGCAGTGGGGGTAGGGGTAATTCACCC.